This TCR beta chain was found in a study of T-cell memory formation after mild COVID-19. Study at large: Clustering of TCRs was largely donor specific. Study-wide points: Contracting clones from day 15 to 85 showed balanced CD4/CD8; later expanders favored CD4+. Largely, contracting CD4+ clones fell within CM and EM, and contracting CD8+ clones within EMRA.

Constant-segment-primed 5'RACE gave TCR alpha and TCR beta cDNA libraries with sample barcodes and UMIs. Using its own MiXCR run on the 5' RACE reads, TCRdb lists one record per CDR3 protein. The sample comprises about 400,000 distinct CDR3 sequences, approximately 24% of which are singletons, and 8.8% rests with the top ten. Notes on this clonotype: Antigen: not known.

Per germline, CDR1 SQVTM and CDR2 ANQGSEA. Trimming removed 3 bases at V and 6 bases at J, with 9 bases between. The CDR3 has 12 residues. The receptor comes from an adult woman who had mild COVID-19 (a few samples of this study predate the infection). Cell type and time point are not known. V usage is TRBV29-1 and J usage is TRBJ2-1; D remains ambiguous. What was sequenced was PBMCs or a T cell subset sorted from them (not recorded which). In nucleotides, the CDR3 is TGCAGCGTTGACAGAGAGTTCAATGAGCAGTTCTTC. This sequence encodes CSVDREFNEQFF.